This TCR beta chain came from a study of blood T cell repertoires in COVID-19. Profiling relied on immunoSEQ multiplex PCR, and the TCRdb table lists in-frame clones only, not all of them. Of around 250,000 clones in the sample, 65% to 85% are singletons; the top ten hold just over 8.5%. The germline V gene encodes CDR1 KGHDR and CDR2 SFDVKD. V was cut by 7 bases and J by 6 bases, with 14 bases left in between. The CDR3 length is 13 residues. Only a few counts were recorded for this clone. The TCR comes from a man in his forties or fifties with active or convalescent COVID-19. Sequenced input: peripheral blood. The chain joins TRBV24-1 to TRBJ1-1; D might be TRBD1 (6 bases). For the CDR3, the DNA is TGTGCCACCAGACAGGGTGGGACGCCTGAAGCTTTCTTT. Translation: CATRQGGTPEAFF.